Each of the 29 T cell receptor beta chains below was sequenced from the same sample in a study of T cell changes during pregnancy in multiple sclerosis. The repertoire was sequenced with immunoSEQ multiplex PCR; TCRdb's copy has only in-frame clones and lacks some. The sample has 98,000 or so clones, 80% to 95% seen once. The sequencing here drew on peripheral blood, taken after pregnancy. The receptors derive from a female donor with multiple sclerosis, enrolled in a pregnancy study.

The chain couples TRBV5-1 to TRBJ2-1; D perhaps matches TRBD2 (6 bases). The CDR3 runs to 15 residues. The V end was cut by 1 base, the J end by 7 bases, with 15 bases between. Germline V gives CDR1 SGHRS, CDR2 YFSETQ. The CDR3 sequence: CASSLRRDWMNEQFF. The CDR3 nucleotides are TGCGCCAGCAGCTTGAGGCGGGACTGGATGAATGAGCAGTTCTTC.

The chain employs TRBV25-1 and TRBJ2-2; a possible D gene is TRBD1 (6 bases). The CDR3 is made up of 15 amino acids. The V gene lost 8 bases and the J gene lost 1 base, with 14 bases spanning the gap. The V gene's germline CDR1 is MGHDK and CDR2 SYGVNS. CDR3 in amino acids: CASYPRDKNTGELFF. DNA of the CDR3: TGTGCCAGCTATCCCCGGGACAAGAACACCGGGGAGCTGTTTTTT.

The V gene is TRBV6-6, the J gene TRBJ2-7, with 13 bases lining up with TRBD2. CDR3 size: 16 residues. The ends lost 4 bases at V and 6 bases at J; junction bases unmatched: 9. Germline V gene sequence: CDR1 MNHNY, CDR2 SVGAGI (reference sequence). The DNA of the CDR3 is TGTGCCAGCAGTTCCCGCGGACTAGCGGGAGAGGGCGAGCAGTACTTC. Protein sequence: CASSSRGLAGEGEQYF.

The rearrangement links TRBV11-3 to TRBJ1-1; D uncertain. Trimming stripped 3 bases from V and 0 bases from J, with 5 bases between. The CDR3 is made up of 13 amino acids. CDR1 is SGHNT, CDR2 YENEEA, per germline. Here the CDR3 reads CASSFSVNTEAFF. CDR3 nucleotides: TGTGCCAGCAGCTTTTCGGTGAACACTGAAGCTTTCTTT.

This chain connects TRBV27 to TRBJ2-2; 7 positions match TRBD1. Germline trimming cut 5 bases from V and 4 bases from J; bases unmatched to any gene: 7. From germline, CDR1 is MNHEY and CDR2 SMNVEV (reference sequence). The CDR3 loop spans 15 amino acids. DNA for the CDR3: TGTGCCAGCAGTCCGACAGGGTCGAGCACCGGGGAGCTGTTTTTT. As protein: CASSPTGSSTGELFF.

The V gene is TRBV9, the J gene TRBJ2-3; TRBD1 matches 8 bases. Germline-derived CDR1 and CDR2 are SGDLS and YYNGEE. CDR3 length equals 15 residues. With V trimmed by 0 bases and J by 4 bases, 4 bases remained unmatched. The CDR3 nucleotides read TGTGCCAGCAGCGTAGAAGGACAGGGACCAGATACGCAGTATTTT. Encoded protein: CASSVEGQGPDTQYF.

The J gene is TRBJ2-5, the V gene TRBV7-2; 10 positions agree with TRBD1. The CDR3 is made up of 13 amino acids. The V and J ends lost 6 bases and 5 bases, in that order; junction bases with no gene match: 3. Per the germline V gene, CDR1 is SGHTA and CDR2 is FQGNSA. Here the CDR3 reads CASRGTGAETQYF. CDR3 in DNA: TGTGCCAGCAGGGGGACAGGGGCGGAGACCCAGTACTTC. Based on the CDR3 plus reference TRBV7-2 and TRBJ2-5, the full variable domain is GAGVSQSPSNKVTEKGKDVELRCDPISGHTALYWYRQSLGQGLEFLIYFQGNSAPDKSGLPSDRFSAERTGGSVSTLTIQRTQQEDSAVYLCASRGTGAETQYFGPGTRLLVL.

This clone was observed a single time. This chain joins TRBV27 and TRBJ2-3; TRBD2 is a possible D gene (6 bases). The CDR3 consists of 19 residues. Germline-derived CDR1 and CDR2 are MNHEY and SMNVEV (reference sequence). V was shortened by 0 bases and J by 3 bases, with 22 bases between the two germline ends. The CDR3 DNA reads as TGTGCCAGCAGTTTATCGCTTATTGGGAGCGGGTTGGGGACAGATACGCAGTATTTT. Translating it yields CASSLSLIGSGLGTDTQYF.

The V call is TRBV13, the J call TRBJ2-5; D may be TRBD1 (6 bases). This CDR3 comprises 15 residues. V lost 1 base and J lost 1, with 10 bases in between. Germline CDR1 reads PRHDT; CDR2 reads FYEKMQ (reference sequence). CDR3 in DNA: TGTGCCAGCAGCTTAGTTGGACAGTTCCAAGAGACCCAGTACTTC. As protein: CASSLVGQFQETQYF. Filled out from reference TRBV13 and TRBJ2-5, the complete variable domain reads AAGVIQSPRHLIKEKRETATLKCYPIPRHDTVYWYQQGPGQDPQFLISFYEKMQSDKGSIPDRFSAQQFSDYHSELNMSSLELGDSALYFCASSLVGQFQETQYFGPGTRLLVL.

This chain connects TRBV6-1 to TRBJ1-5, with 9 bases fitting TRBD1. Germline V gene data show CDR1 as MNHNS and CDR2 as SASEGT. Germline trimming cut 8 bases from V and 5 bases from J; bases unmatched to any gene: 7. The CDR3 is 14 amino acids. CDR3 residues: CASLRDRADQPQHF. CDR3 DNA sequence: TGTGCCAGCCTTAGGGACAGGGCAGATCAGCCCCAGCATTTT.

V usage is TRBV29-1 and J usage is TRBJ1-3; 7 positions match TRBD1. This CDR3 has 14 amino acids. The ends lost 3 bases at V and 4 bases at J; junction bases unmatched: 6. Per the germline V gene, CDR1 is SQVTM and CDR2 is ANQGSEA. CDR3 bases: TGCAGCGTTGAGGGTGAGACAGGGGGAAACACCATATATTTT. It codes for CSVEGETGGNTIYF.

V usage is TRBV27 and J usage is TRBJ2-1, with unresolved D. The V and J ends lost 3 bases and 8 bases respectively, with 8 bases between them. This CDR3 is 12 amino acids long. Germline lookup yields CDR1 MNHEY and CDR2 SMNVEV (reference sequence). CDR3 loop: CASSFGGDEQFF. The DNA for the CDR3 is TGTGCCAGCAGTTTCGGCGGTGATGAGCAGTTCTTC.

A single count supports this clone. The chain combines TRBV21-1 with TRBJ2-1; the table names TRBD2, a call not compared with the DNA. TRBV21-1 is shown as a pseudogene. There are 17 residues in the CDR3. The CDR3: CASSKSLRIASYNEQFF. The CDR3 DNA sequence: TGTGCCAGCAGCAAAAGTCTGCGGATAGCTTCCTACAATGAGCAGTTCTTC.

The table lists this clone with a few counts. The chain has TRBV7-2 and TRBJ1-1; 7 nucleotides align to TRBD1. The CDR3 has 16 amino acids. The ends lost 5 bases at V and 12 bases at J; junction bases unmatched: 21. Germline lookup yields CDR1 SGHTA and CDR2 FQGNSA. Here the CDR3 reads CASSPPPRTGTVRSFF. The CDR3 nucleotides read TGTGCCAGCAGCCCTCCTCCTCGAACGGGGACAGTGCGGTCTTTCTTT.

The CDR3 here is CASQFASGLGGELFF. In nucleotides, the CDR3 is TGTGCCAGCCAGTTTGCGTCAGGGTTGGGCGGGGAGCTGTTTTTT. The V call is TRBV27, the J call TRBJ2-2; perhaps TRBD1 as D (5 bases). Germline loops: CDR1 MNHEY, CDR2 SMNVEV (reference sequence). Trimming stripped 8 bases from V and 7 bases from J, with 20 bases between. The CDR3 has 15 amino acids.

The V call is TRBV7-9, the J call TRBJ2-5; D is perhaps TRBD2 (5 bases). Germline assignment: CDR1 SEHNR and CDR2 FQNEAQ (reference sequence). The CDR3 extends over 14 amino acids. Trimming pared 5 bases from V and 5 bases from J, leaving 15 bases between. The CDR3 reads CASSPGSFEETQYF. The CDR3 coding sequence is TGTGCCAGCAGCCCGGGATCTTTTGAGGAGACCCAGTACTTC. Variable domain in full (rest from reference TRBV7-9 and TRBJ2-5): DTGVSQNPRHKITKRGQNVTFRCDPISEHNRLYWYRQTLGQGPEFLTYFQNEAQLEKSRLLSDRFSAERPKGSFSTLEIQRTEQGDSAMYLCASSPGSFEETQYFGPGTRLLVL.

The chain links TRBV29-1 to TRBJ2-1; TRBD1 matches 9 bases. V was pared by 4 bases and J by 9 bases, with 1 base of the junction left unmatched. The CDR3 consists of 11 residues. In germline, CDR1 is SQVTM, CDR2 ANQGSEA. In nucleotides, the CDR3 is TGCAGCGTTGGGGGACAGGGTGAGCAGTTCTTC. Translated, it gives CSVGGQGEQFF.

This chain uses TRBV29-1 with TRBJ2-5; D is unclear. In germline, CDR1 is SQVTM, CDR2 ANQGSEA. V lost 3 bases and J 4 bases, leaving 9 bases between the germline ends. The length of the CDR3 is 12 residues. For the CDR3, the DNA is TGCAGCGTTGACCCGTCGGGAGAGACCCAGTACTTC. Translating it yields CSVDPSGETQYF.

The CDR3 region has the DNA TGTGCCAGCAGTGATGGCGGGGTCGACTATGGCTACACCTTC. This gives the protein CASSDGGVDYGYTF. The chain uses TRBV25-1 and TRBJ1-2; the D is unclear. The germline gives CDR1 MGHDK, CDR2 SYGVNS. The CDR3 is 14 residues long. V was pared by 3 bases and J by 3 bases, with 11 bases between.

This chain connects TRBV30 to TRBJ2-7, with 10 positions matching TRBD2. The CDR3 runs 14 residues. From germline, CDR1 is GTSNPN and CDR2 SVGIG (reference sequence). V lost 5 bases to trimming and J lost 7 bases; unmatched junction nucleotides: 11. CDR3 nucleotides: TGTGCCTGGGGAGCGGGAGGGCCGAATAGGGAGCAGTACTTC. This sequence encodes CAWGAGGPNREQYF.

The chain joins TRBV27 to TRBJ2-7; weak D call: TRBD2 (6 bases). Germline-derived CDR1 and CDR2 are MNHEY and SMNVEV (reference sequence). This CDR3 spans 18 amino acids. V was cut by 7 bases and J by 7 bases, with 32 bases left in between. CDR3: CASIKRGRRAGSPGEQYF. The CDR3, as DNA: TGTGCCAGCATTAAAAGAGGTCGGAGGGCAGGGAGCCCGGGGGAGCAGTACTTC.

The genes are TRBV9 and TRBJ1-5, with TRBD1 as a possible D gene (5 bases). This CDR3 comprises 14 residues. Germline CDR1 SGDLS, CDR2 YYNGEE. V was cut by 0 bases and J by 5 bases, with 9 bases left in between. The CDR3 sequence: CASSVEAGDQPQHF. DNA of the CDR3: TGTGCCAGCAGCGTAGAGGCGGGGGATCAGCCCCAGCATTTT.

The rearrangement uses TRBV7-8 and TRBJ2-1, with TRBD2 matching over 8 bases. The V and J ends lost 4 bases and 2 bases, in that order; junction bases with no gene match: 7. CDR1 and CDR2 from the germline V gene are SGHVS and FQNEAQ. The CDR3 extends over 16 amino acids. CDR3 sequence reads: CASSWFTSGPYNEQFF. Written as DNA, the CDR3 is TGTGCCAGCAGCTGGTTTACTAGCGGTCCCTACAATGAGCAGTTCTTC.

This clone appeared a single time. V usage is TRBV6-5 and J usage is TRBJ2-3, with 9 bases identical to TRBD2. The CDR3 runs to 16 residues. The V gene end was trimmed by 4 bases and the J gene end by 4 bases; junction bases not matched to a gene: 9. Germline-derived CDR1 and CDR2 are MNHEY and SVGAGI. CDR3 amino acids: CASSSTFSGSSDTQYF. CDR3 sequence (DNA): TGTGCCAGCAGTTCAACCTTTAGCGGGAGCTCAGATACGCAGTATTTT.

This rearrangement joins TRBV2 to TRBJ2-1; tentative D call: TRBD2 (6 bases). The V and J ends lost 4 bases and 5 bases respectively, with 15 bases between them. Germline lookup yields CDR1 SNHLY and CDR2 FYNNEI. The CDR3 runs 15 residues. As DNA, the CDR3 is TGTGCCAGCAGTGTAGGAGGGAGAGGGAACAATGAGCAGTTCTTC. Translation: CASSVGGRGNNEQFF.

V and J are TRBV20-1 and TRBJ2-7, with D hard to call. Trimming removed 1 base at V and 4 bases at J, with 5 bases between. CDR3 size: 11 residues. CDR1 DFQATT and CDR2 SNEGSKA come from the germline V gene (reference sequence). The CDR3 region is CSARARYEQYF. CDR3 nucleotide sequence: TGCAGTGCTAGAGCGCGATACGAGCAGTACTTC.

The chain recombines TRBV7-6 with TRBJ2-7, with 9 bases that match TRBD1. Germline loops: CDR1 SGHVS, CDR2 FNYEAQ. V lost 5 bases and J lost 3; bases outside the gene matches: 5. The CDR3 consists of 14 residues. As DNA, the CDR3 is TGTGCCAGCAGCGGGGGGACAGGGAGCTACGAGCAGTACTTC. It codes for CASSGGTGSYEQYF.

Here the CDR3 reads CASSLYSGRNYGYTF. As DNA, the CDR3 is TGTGCCAGCAGCTTGTACTCGGGGAGGAACTATGGCTACACCTTC. The V call is TRBV5-8, the J call TRBJ1-2; no clear D. The CDR3 covers 15 residues. Germline loops: CDR1 SGHTS, CDR2 YDEGEE. V lost 1 base to trimming and J lost 2 bases, with 12 bases between them.

The chain employs TRBV7-6 and TRBJ2-7; D may be TRBD1 (6 bases). Trimming stripped 5 bases from V and 7 bases from J, with 9 bases between. There are 11 residues in the CDR3. Germline assignment: CDR1 SGHVS and CDR2 FNYEAQ. For the CDR3, the DNA is TGTGCCAGCAGCCCAGGGGCGGAGCAGTACTTC. It translates to CASSPGAEQYF.